This entry features one T cell receptor (beta chain) sequence. Primers included in the PCR were 60 Vbeta and 13 Jbeta primers. Libraries were prepared by immunoSEQ multiplex PCR; TCRdb keeps only in-frame clonotypes and omits some of them. The sample gives roughly 100,000 clones, around 74% of which show up once; approximately 6.4% is in the top ten. This record belongs to a study of cytomegalovirus exposure and HLA in healthy donors. This receptor was obtained from a man aged 35-49 years in good health and CMV-seropositive. Material: PBMCs.

This CDR3 reads CASSESPLGGITQFNEQFF. Here the CDR3 DNA reads TGCGCCAGCAGTGAGTCCCCTCTCGGGGGGATTACCCAATTCAATGAGCAGTTCTTC. The J gene is TRBJ2-1, the V gene TRBV10-2; 7 bases map to TRBD2. Germline lookup yields CDR1 WSHSY and CDR2 SAAADI. The V gene end was trimmed by 0 bases and the J gene end by 6 bases; junction bases not matched to a gene: 17. This CDR3 comprises 19 residues.